Below are 30 T cell receptor beta chains sequenced from a single sample in a study of shared clonotypes between healthy human individuals. This table comes from immunoSEQ multiplex PCR, and its TCRdb copy is limited to in-frame clones, with some not included. The sample consists of around 750,000 clones, 74% of them appearing once. The source material was memory CD4+ T cells sorted from blood. Indicated subset: CD45RA-negative fraction. The source is a young woman in good health.

In its sample, this clone was seen once. The chain joins TRBV6-6 to TRBJ2-1; TRBD2 might be the D (6 bases). Germline loops: CDR1 MNHNY, CDR2 SVGAGI (reference sequence). V lost 5 bases to trimming and J lost 13 bases, with 18 bases between them. The CDR3 has 13 amino acids. CDR3: CASSPRGRSLQFF. DNA of the CDR3: TGTGCCAGCAGTCCCCGGGGGAGGAGCTTACAGTTCTTC.

As concerns this clone: Other DNA sequences in this specimen translate into the identical CDR3. The rearrangement links TRBV2 to TRBJ1-2; D is perhaps TRBD1 (5 bases). Germline V gene sequence: CDR1 SNHLY, CDR2 FYNNEI. Deletions cut 2 bases from V and 2 bases from J, with 9 bases between. The length of the CDR3 is 14 residues. The CDR3 nucleotides read TGTGCCAGCAGTGAACGGGGGAGCAACTATGGCTACACCTTC. Protein: CASSERGSNYGYTF. Filled out from reference TRBV2 and TRBJ1-2, the complete variable domain reads EPEVTQTPSHQVTQMGQEVILRCVPISNHLYFYWYRQILGQKVEFLVSFYNNEISEKSEIFDDQFSVERPDGSNFTLKIRSTKLEDSAMYFCASSERGSNYGYTFGSGTRLTVV.

In this sample, this clone turned up a few times. The chain employs TRBV7-6 and TRBJ1-1; tentatively, D is TRBD1 (6 bases). The V and J ends lost 5 bases and 12 bases respectively, with 25 bases between them. This CDR3 region has 15 residues. CDR1 and CDR2 (germline): SGHVS, FNYEAQ. The CDR3, as DNA: TGTGCCAGCAGCACCACCCACTCCCGGACAGTAGTGTCTTTCTTT. Translating gives CASSTTHSRTVVSFF.

This rearrangement joins TRBV28 to TRBJ1-3, with TRBD1 matching 9 bases. Trimming at V came to 4 bases and at J to 2 bases, leaving 6 bases not matched to a gene. This CDR3 is built from 16 residues. CDR1 MDHEN and CDR2 SYDVKM come from the germline V gene. The CDR3 region is CASSSPGTGTGNTIYF. The CDR3 region has the DNA TGTGCCAGCAGTTCCCCCGGGACAGGGACTGGAAACACCATATATTTT.

The V gene is TRBV4-1, the J gene TRBJ2-1, with 12 bases identical to TRBD2. The germline gives CDR1 MGHRA, CDR2 YSYEKL. Germline trimming cut 4 bases from V and 6 bases from J; bases unmatched to any gene: 1. CDR3 length equals 14 residues. This CDR3 reads CASSRTSGVNEQFF. In DNA, the CDR3 is TGCGCCAGCAGCCGGACTAGCGGGGTCAATGAGCAGTTCTTC.

The gene calls are TRBV15 and TRBJ2-1; 10 nucleotides line up with TRBD2. The V and J ends lost 3 bases and 5 bases, in that order; junction bases with no gene match: 16. Germline-derived CDR1 and CDR2 are LNHNV and YYDKDF (reference sequence). This CDR3 is built from 19 residues. CDR3 in DNA: TGTGCCACCAGCAGGTTTTCGTCCCTCGGCCTAGCGGGGGACAATGAGCAGTTCTTC. Translated: CATSRFSSLGLAGDNEQFF.

This chain joins TRBV7-9 and TRBJ2-1; D possibly corresponds to TRBD2 (5 bases). Germline CDR1 and CDR2: SEHNR and FQNEAQ (reference sequence). The CDR3 contains 15 residues. V was shortened by 5 bases and J by 4 bases, with 15 bases between the two germline ends. CDR3 sequence reads: CASSPYGPGYNEQFF. CDR3 coding DNA: TGTGCCAGCAGCCCGTACGGTCCGGGATACAATGAGCAGTTCTTC.

This chain links TRBV28 with TRBJ2-7, with no clear D. Germline V lookup: CDR1 MDHEN, CDR2 SYDVKM. The CDR3 has 15 amino acids. V was pared by 4 bases and J by 2 bases, with 15 bases between. Written as DNA, the CDR3 is TGTGCCAGCAGTTCCGGGCTATATAGACCCTACGAGCAGTACTTC. The encoded protein is CASSSGLYRPYEQYF.

This clone has only a few counts. V gene TRBV19 combines with J gene TRBJ1-5, with TRBD1 as a possible D gene (6 bases). Germline V gene lookup returns CDR1 LNHDA and CDR2 SQIVND (reference sequence). CDR3 size: 14 residues. Deletions cut 6 bases from V and 2 bases from J, with 11 bases between. The CDR3 loop is CASRRDTRNQPQHF. The CDR3 DNA is TGTGCCAGTAGGAGGGACACACGCAATCAGCCCCAGCATTTT.

This clone occurred once. The V and J genes are TRBV6-1 and TRBJ1-5, with 7 nucleotides matching TRBD1. The CDR3 is 15 amino acids. CDR1 and CDR2 (germline): MNHNS, SASEGT. V shed 1 base and J 6 bases; nucleotides not matched to a gene: 6. CDR3 coding DNA: TGTGCCAGCAGTGAAGAAAGGGGGCAGGGTCAGCCCCAGCATTTT. Translating gives CASSEERGQGQPQHF.

The gene calls are TRBV7-3 and TRBJ2-7, with 13 bases identical to TRBD2. CDR1 is SGHTA and CDR2 is FQGTGA in the germline V gene. Germline trimming cut 1 base from V and 2 bases from J; bases unmatched to any gene: 5. The CDR3 covers 17 residues. The CDR3 coding sequence is TGTGCCAGCAGCTTAAAGGGTGGACTAGCGGGGGCCTACGAGCAGTACTTC. It specifies CASSLKGGLAGAYEQYF.

The chain carries TRBV12-5 and TRBJ2-6; maybe TRBD1 (5 bases). Germline V gene data show CDR1 as LGHNT and CDR2 as FRNRAP. The germline V and J ends were trimmed by 5 bases and 5 bases, with 22 bases remaining between them. The CDR3 has 18 residues. The CDR3 loop reads CASGIRGAGQSRANVLTF. In DNA form, the CDR3 reads TGTGCTAGTGGTATTAGGGGTGCAGGACAAAGTCGGGCCAACGTCCTGACTTTC.

The chain recombines TRBV6-1 with TRBJ1-2; D gene ambiguous. Per the germline V gene, CDR1 is MNHNS and CDR2 is SASEGT. The V end lost 6 bases, the J end lost 6 bases, and 14 bases lay between the germline ends. CDR3 size: 13 residues. Written as DNA, the CDR3 is TGTGCCAGCAGAAGTAGGGAGGGCCATGGCTACACCTTC. Translated: CASRSREGHGYTF.

This clone appeared many times. The V gene is TRBV6-1, the J gene TRBJ2-4, with D possibly being TRBD2 (5 bases). CDR1 is MNHNS, CDR2 SASEGT, per germline. The CDR3 contains 14 residues. V was pared by 3 bases and J by 9 bases, with 15 bases between. The CDR3, as DNA: TGTGCCAGCAGTGATCCTCGGGGTTGGGTCATTCAGTACTTC. This sequence encodes CASSDPRGWVIQYF.

This clone was recorded a few times. The rearrangement links TRBV9 to TRBJ1-5; 11 bases align to TRBD1. This CDR3 has 15 amino acids. The V and J ends lost 2 bases and 7 bases, in that order; junction bases with no gene match: 5. Germline V gene lookup returns CDR1 SGDLS and CDR2 YYNGEE. CDR3 loop: CASSVGTGGEQPQHF. As DNA, the CDR3 is TGTGCCAGCAGCGTTGGGACAGGGGGGGAACAGCCCCAGCATTTT.

The V and J genes are TRBV6-6 and TRBJ1-5; D remains unclear. Trimming pared 6 bases from V and 6 bases from J, leaving 21 bases between. The CDR3 has 16 amino acids. Looked up from germline, CDR1 is MNHNY and CDR2 is SVGAGI (reference sequence). The CDR3 nucleotides read TGTGCCAGCAGGCCAGATGAGGTGGCGGGCGGTCAGCCCCAGCATTTT. It is translated as CASRPDEVAGGQPQHF.

This clone was seen more than once but under ten times. Other DNA variants within this sample encode the same CDR3. This chain joins TRBV5-1 and TRBJ2-1; 8 bases fit TRBD1. The CDR3 loop spans 15 amino acids. The V gene end was trimmed by 4 bases and the J gene end by 2 bases; junction bases not matched to a gene: 5. Germline V gene lookup returns CDR1 SGHRS and CDR2 YFSETQ. DNA for the CDR3: TGCGCCAGCAGCCCGACAGGGGTACCCTACAATGAGCAGTTCTTC. Translating gives CASSPTGVPYNEQFF.

This chain links TRBV28 with TRBJ2-7; D gene uncertain. Trimming removed 8 bases from V and 0 bases from J, with 11 bases in between. Germline CDR1 reads MDHEN; CDR2 reads SYDVKM. This CDR3 region has 13 residues. The chain's CDR3 is CASAPRTSYEQYF. Here the CDR3 DNA reads TGTGCCAGCGCCCCCAGAACCTCCTACGAGCAGTACTTC.

This clone showed up just a few times. The chain is built from TRBV2 and TRBJ1-5; 9 nucleotides agree with TRBD1. Germline values: CDR1 SNHLY, CDR2 FYNNEI. Unmatched junction bases numbered 6, after V lost 7 bases and J lost 2 bases. This CDR3 spans 15 amino acids. The CDR3 reads CASMKDRGGNQPQHF. In DNA, the CDR3 is TGTGCCAGCATGAAGGACAGGGGAGGCAATCAGCCCCAGCATTTT.

This chain uses TRBV6-1 with TRBJ1-1; 7 positions agree with TRBD1. Germline V CDR1 and CDR2: MNHNS, SASEGT. With V trimmed by 8 bases and J by 5 bases, 8 bases remained unmatched. CDR3 length equals 13 residues. CDR3 nucleotide sequence: TGTGCCAGCCAGAACAGGGGAAGAACTGAAGCTTTCTTT. Protein product: CASQNRGRTEAFF.

This rearrangement joins TRBV7-9 to TRBJ2-7; 7 bases line up with TRBD1. Germline loops: CDR1 SEHNR, CDR2 FQNEAQ (reference sequence). Unmatched junction bases numbered 12, after V lost 5 bases and J lost 5 bases. CDR3 size: 15 residues. CDR3 protein: CASSPRDSGFNEQYF. DNA of the CDR3: TGTGCCAGCAGCCCCCGGGACAGTGGCTTCAACGAGCAGTACTTC.

The chain joins TRBV7-9 to TRBJ2-2; TRBD2 aligns across 10 bases. CDR1 SEHNR and CDR2 FQNEAQ come from the germline V gene (reference sequence). The length of the CDR3 is 16 residues. The trim removed 6 bases at V and 5 bases at J, leaving 9 bases unmatched. This CDR3 is CASRDLAGVITGELFF. CDR3 DNA: TGTGCCAGCAGAGACCTAGCGGGAGTAATTACCGGGGAGCTGTTTTTT.

V gene TRBV6-5 combines with J gene TRBJ2-4; tentatively, D is TRBD1 or TRBD2 (6 bases each). V was clipped by 7 bases and J by 8 bases, with 12 bases between them. The CDR3 loop spans 12 amino acids. Germline V gene lookup returns CDR1 MNHEY and CDR2 SVGAGI. The CDR3 sequence: CASTGADDIQYF. CDR3 sequence (DNA): TGTGCCAGCACGGGGGCCGACGACATTCAGTACTTC.

This clone was observed at least ten times. V and J are TRBV10-2 and TRBJ1-1; D ambiguous. The CDR3 length is 14 residues. Trimming cost V 2 bases and J 1 base, with 8 bases left between them. Germline V gene data show CDR1 as WSHSY and CDR2 as SAAADI. CDR3 DNA: TGCGCCAGCAGTGAGCCGGAGCAGAACACTGAAGCTTTCTTT. It codes for CASSEPEQNTEAFF.

V is TRBV30 and J is TRBJ2-7, with no clear D. Germline V CDR1 and CDR2: GTSNPN, SVGIG (reference sequence). This CDR3 is 15 amino acids long. V lost 0 bases to trimming and J lost 2 bases, with 14 bases between them. The CDR3 region has the DNA TGTGCCTGGAGTGTAGATTCGGCCCTAACCTACGAGCAGTACTTC. Encoded protein: CAWSVDSALTYEQYF.

This clone was recorded a few times. V and J are TRBV5-1 and TRBJ2-1; D ambiguous. The germline V gene encodes CDR1 SGHRS and CDR2 YFSETQ. CDR3 length equals 16 residues. Trimming cost V 1 base and J 1 base, with 12 bases left between them. The CDR3 loop is CASSLPSMGSYNEQFF. CDR3 in DNA: TGCGCCAGCAGCTTGCCATCAATGGGGTCCTACAATGAGCAGTTCTTC.

The chain is built from TRBV28 and TRBJ2-7; TRBD1 matches 7 bases. Germline V CDR1 and CDR2: MDHEN, SYDVKM. Germline trimming cut 7 bases from V and 7 bases from J; bases unmatched to any gene: 13. This CDR3 region has 14 residues. Here the CDR3 reads CASKQGTALKEQYF. The CDR3 nucleotides are TGTGCCAGCAAACAAGGGACAGCTTTGAAGGAGCAGTACTTC.

V and J are TRBV28 and TRBJ1-5; TRBD1 is a possible D gene (5 bases). Germline V gene sequence: CDR1 MDHEN, CDR2 SYDVKM. V lost 5 bases to trimming and J lost 7 bases, with 18 bases between them. CDR3 size: 15 residues. CDR3 in DNA: TGTGCCAGCAGTCCGACGGGGCGGCGGACGCAGCCCCAGCATTTT. It codes for CASSPTGRRTQPQHF.

This clone came up a few times. Likely a read error: the CDR3 ends without its conserved phenylalanine or tryptophan. It is unclear where the CDR3 begins or ends on the DNA, so no DNA is shown, and the CDR3 is as TCRdb lists it. The CDR3 loop is CASSEYGGWTL. The chain joins TRBV10-1 to TRBJ2-7; the DNA was not compared with TRBD2, the D call given in the table. CDR1 is WNHNN and CDR2 is SYGVQD in the germline V gene (reference sequence). The CDR3 adds up to 11 amino acids, both ends counted.

The V and J genes are TRBV11-2 and TRBJ1-4; D is unresolved. This CDR3 has 13 residues. Per the germline V gene, CDR1 is SGHAT and CDR2 is FQNNGV. Trimming removed 5 bases at V and 6 bases at J, with 10 bases between. Here the CDR3 DNA reads TGTGCCAGCAGCCGCAGGAGTGATGAAAAACTGTTTTTT. This encodes CASSRRSDEKLFF.